The 14 T cell receptor beta chains in this list originate from one sample, sequenced in a study of yellow fever vaccine responses in identical twins (dated by TCRdb to the late 2010s). To prepare the library, RT-PCR was applied. The sample was run on an Illumina HiSeq 2500. Using fastp at Q25 and MiXCR, TCRdb reprocessed the public reads and kept productive beta chains. Rows are unified per CDR3 protein, each entry keeping the most common DNA and genes. In all, the sample holds more than 15,000 distinct CDR3 sequences, and about two thirds of those were seen once. Together, the top ten hold about 2.2% of the sample. The input for sequencing was T cells from blood (PBMCs), unsorted or a sorted subset (not recorded which), taken before or after yellow fever vaccination (not recorded which). The source of these receptors is a woman younger than 35 who received the yellow fever vaccine. Donor details come from another sample of the same person, matched by shared clones.

This rearrangement joins TRBV24-1 to TRBJ2-7; 8 nucleotides match TRBD1. The CDR3 spans 15 residues. Germline V CDR1 and CDR2: KGHDR, SFDVKD. V was pared by 4 bases and J by 3 bases, with 7 bases of the junction left unmatched. This CDR3 reads CATSDRNRGDYEQYF. The CDR3 bases are TGTGCCACCAGTGACCGTAACAGGGGGGACTACGAGCAGTACTTC.

The J gene is TRBJ1-1, the V gene TRBV18; 8 positions agree with TRBD1. The CDR3 has 13 amino acids. From germline, CDR1 is KGHSH and CDR2 LQKENI. V was clipped by 6 bases and J by 5 bases; unmatched bases: 5. CDR3 region: CASSPGGRTEAFF. CDR3 sequence (DNA): TGTGCCAGCTCCCCAGGGGGCCGGACTGAAGCTTTCTTT.

V gene TRBV19 combines with J gene TRBJ1-4; a weak D match, TRBD1 (6 bases). Looked up from germline, CDR1 is LNHDA and CDR2 is SQIVND (reference sequence). The CDR3 is 19 amino acids. The ends were cut back, 8 bases at V and 0 bases at J, with 25 bases in the middle. CDR3 sequence (DNA): TGTGCCAGTGTGGGGCAGGGACAAAACGCGGGAGCAACTAATGAAAAACTGTTTTTT. The encoded protein is CASVGQGQNAGATNEKLFF.

There are a few counts of this clonotype. This chain joins TRBV28 and TRBJ1-5; D call uncertain. This CDR3 has 14 residues. Germline values: CDR1 MDHEN, CDR2 SYDVKM. Trimming removed 3 bases at V and 2 bases at J, with 8 bases between. CDR3 nucleotides: TGTGCCAGCAGTTTCTCATTAGGCAATCAGCCCCAGCATTTT. Its translation is CASSFSLGNQPQHF.

J is TRBJ1-1 and V is TRBV10-1; D unresolved. CDR3 length: 14 amino acids. Trimming left V 3 bases short and J 1 base short, with 9 bases between. Germline V gene lookup returns CDR1 WNHNN and CDR2 SYGVQD (reference sequence). The CDR3: CASSERGRNTEAFF. As DNA, the CDR3 is TGCGCCAGCAGTGAACGGGGAAGGAACACTGAAGCTTTCTTT.

The chain recombines TRBV27 with TRBJ2-7; 13 bases are a match to TRBD2. CDR1 MNHEY and CDR2 SMNVEV come from the germline V gene (reference sequence). The CDR3 has 17 residues. Losses at the gene ends were 1 base for V and 3 bases for J; bases not matched to a gene: 6. The CDR3 DNA follows: TGTGCCAGCAGTTTATACGGACTAGCGGGAGACTTCTACGAGCAGTACTTC. As protein: CASSLYGLAGDFYEQYF.

This rearrangement joins TRBV9 to TRBJ2-1; 8 nucleotides align to TRBD1. Germline values: CDR1 SGDLS, CDR2 YYNGEE. The V segment lost 3 bases and the J segment 13 bases; nucleotides outside the gene matches: 12. The CDR3 consists of 14 residues. CDR3 sequence (DNA): TGTGCCAGCAGCGCTGATATCGGACAGGGCCCACAGTTCTTC. Translating it yields CASSADIGQGPQFF.

This chain connects TRBV11-1 to TRBJ1-2; no clear D. Per germline, CDR1 SGHAT and CDR2 FQDESV (reference sequence). Trimming removed 5 bases from V and 7 bases from J, with 14 bases in between. The CDR3 is 13 amino acids. DNA for the CDR3: TGTGCCAGCAGCCCTCCATCCGATTCTGGCTACACCTTC. The encoded protein is CASSPPSDSGYTF.

The V and J genes are TRBV13 and TRBJ1-2; D is perhaps TRBD1 (6 bases). From germline, CDR1 is PRHDT and CDR2 FYEKMQ (reference sequence). V lost 2 bases and J lost 4, with 11 bases in between. CDR3 length: 14 residues. The CDR3 coding sequence is TGTGCCAGCAGCTTACATGGGGGCAGCTATGGCTACACCTTC. Translation: CASSLHGGSYGYTF.

This sequence joins TRBV7-2 and TRBJ2-7, with D perhaps being TRBD1 or TRBD2 (6 bases each). CDR1 and CDR2 from the germline V gene are SGHTA and FQGNSA. The CDR3 is made up of 15 amino acids. Trimming removed 0 bases at V and 4 bases at J, with 13 bases between. DNA for the CDR3: TGTGCCAGCAGCTTAGCGTCGACGGGGGCATACGAGCAGTACGTC. It encodes CASSLASTGAYEQYV.

This clonotype was seen more than once but under ten times. The rearrangement joins TRBV3-1 to TRBJ1-2; D remains unclear. The germline V gene encodes CDR1 LGHDT and CDR2 YNNKEL (reference sequence). This CDR3 has 14 residues. Trimming removed 0 bases from V and 8 bases from J, with 13 bases in between. Here the CDR3 DNA reads TGTGCCAGCAGCCAAGATTTGGCAGGAAGCGGCTACACCTTC. Translated: CASSQDLAGSGYTF.

This clonotype was picked up a small number of times. The V gene is TRBV19, the J gene TRBJ2-7, with D maybe TRBD1 (6 bases). Trimming cost V 3 bases and J 1 base, with 19 bases left between them. This CDR3 has 17 amino acids. CDR1 and CDR2 (germline): LNHDA, SQIVND (reference sequence). The CDR3 reads CASSIRATGTLSYEQYF. CDR3 nucleotides: TGTGCCAGTAGTATTAGGGCGACCGGGACACTTTCCTACGAGCAGTACTTC.

V and J are TRBV5-4 and TRBJ1-2, with D possibly being TRBD1 (6 bases). The CDR3 covers 13 residues. From germline, CDR1 is SGHNT and CDR2 YYREEE (reference sequence). V gave up 7 bases and J gave up 0 bases, with 10 bases separating them. The CDR3 spells CASGQRTNYGYTF. CDR3 in DNA: TGTGCCAGCGGACAGAGAACTAACTATGGCTACACCTTC.

This clonotype was recorded only once. The chain links TRBV12-3 or TRBV12-4 to TRBJ2-3, with 7 nucleotides matching TRBD1. The J segment lost 0 bases and the V segment lost 7 bases, leaving 4 bases of the junction unmatched. The CDR3 has 14 amino acids. CDR3 amino acids: CASKGALSTDTQYF. The CDR3, as DNA: TGTGCCAGCAAGGGGGCCCTTAGCACAGATACGCAGTATTTT.